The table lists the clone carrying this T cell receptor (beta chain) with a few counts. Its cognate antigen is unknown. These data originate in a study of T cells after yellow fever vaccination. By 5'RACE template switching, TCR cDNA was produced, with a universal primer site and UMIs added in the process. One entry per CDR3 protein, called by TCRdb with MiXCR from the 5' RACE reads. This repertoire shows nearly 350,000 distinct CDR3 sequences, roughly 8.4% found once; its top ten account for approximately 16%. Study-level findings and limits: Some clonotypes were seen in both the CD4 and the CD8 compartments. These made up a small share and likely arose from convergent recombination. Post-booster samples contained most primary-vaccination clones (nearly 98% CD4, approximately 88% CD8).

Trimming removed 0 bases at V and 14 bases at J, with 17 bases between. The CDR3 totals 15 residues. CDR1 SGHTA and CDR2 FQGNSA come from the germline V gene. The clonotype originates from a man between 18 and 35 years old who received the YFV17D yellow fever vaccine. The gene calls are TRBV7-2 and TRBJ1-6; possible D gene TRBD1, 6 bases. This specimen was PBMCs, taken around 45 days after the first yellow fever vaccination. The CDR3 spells CASSLARQGIATLHF. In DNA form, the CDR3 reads TGTGCCAGCAGCTTAGCTCGGCAGGGGATTGCGACCCTCCACTTT.